The rows below give T cell receptor beta chains drawn from one sample of a study of T cell repertoires in cytomegalovirus infection. In TCRdb, the reads were re-called with MiXCR into one record per CDR3 protein. The sample has about 310,000 distinct CDR3 sequences, approximately 25% seen once; the top ten hold about an eighth. These receptors have no known antigen. The sample here was cultured PBMCs, taken from culture after CMV antigen stimulation. These receptors were taken from a human donor in good health (CMV status not recorded). Some clones in this sample may be carry-over from other donors' samples. CDR3s include the opening cysteine and the closing phenylalanine or tryptophan.

j_call cdr3_length v_call cdr3_aa
TRBJ1-1 13 TRBV5-1 CASTLARNTEAFF
TRBJ2-5 16 TRBV7-2 CASSRPSGREGETQYF
TRBJ2-3 16 TRBV3-1 CASSQDRNGLTDTQYF
TRBJ2-2 15 TRBV20-1 CSARESGTETGELFF
TRBJ2-2 15 TRBV19 CASSSAGELTGELFF
TRBJ1-5 15 TRBV9 CASSVGSDSNQPQHF
TRBJ2-1 12 TRBV9 CASSVGLDEQFF
TRBJ1-2 16 TRBV5-6 CASSLALGLTNYGYTF
TRBJ2-7 14 TRBV18 CASSSAPISGEQYF
TRBJ2-7 15 TRBV20-1 CSALGLAGLAYEQYF
TRBJ2-3 14 TRBV27 CASVGGRITDTQYF
TRBJ2-1 21 TRBV14 CASSKIPAGAGPRSSYNEQFF
TRBJ2-4 14 TRBV5-4 CAGSTSGTKNIQYF
TRBJ1-1 13 TRBV4-3 CASSQGLSTEAFF
TRBJ2-1 15 TRBV20-1 CSARDLLARYNEQFF
TRBJ2-2 14 TRBV6-2/TRBV6-3 CASKVGVNTGELFF
TRBJ2-3 18 TRBV6-2/TRBV6-3 CASSGLISGRARPDTQYF
TRBJ1-1 13 TRBV5-5 CASSGGPNTEAFF
TRBJ2-5 18 TRBV7-2 CASSLVYVLARGEETQYF
TRBJ1-1 15 TRBV19 CASSKGKSVNTEAFF
TRBJ1-2 14 TRBV10-3 CAIRTGGADYGYTF
TRBJ1-1 13 TRBV6-1 CASSPYVDTEAFF
TRBJ1-4 16 TRBV7-2 CASSRTGTATNEKLFF